The T cell receptor beta chain under discussion was sequenced for a study of T cells in Graves' hyperthyroidism and ophthalmopathy. Findings of the study overall: Among clonotypes expanded in thyroid above 0.001, most were also found in blood.

Comment on this clonotype: Its antigen is undetermined.

Investigators excluded patients with uncontrolled infection, other autoimmune disease, pregnancy or lactation. The diagnoses drew upon clinical symptoms, serum thyroxine and TRAb, thyroid ultrasound and orbital computed tomography. TCR beta CDR3 regions were amplified from RNA. When the TCR CDR3 underwent first-round RT-PCR, the HTBI primer set was used. TCRdb re-called the multiplex PCR reads with MiXCR, one entry per CDR3 protein. The repertoire holds over 500,000 distinct CDR3 sequences, with roughly 45% as singletons. V shed 7 bases and J shed 4 bases, with 13 bases lying between them. Germline V gives CDR1 SEHNR, CDR2 FQNEAQ (reference sequence). This CDR3 has 13 amino acids.

The sample was peripheral blood or thyroid tissue (not recorded which). The rearrangement joins TRBV7-9 to TRBJ2-5; D perhaps matches TRBD1 (6 bases). This TCR derives from an adult woman with Graves' disease, either hyperthyroidism or ophthalmopathy (not recorded which). CDR3 bases: TGTGCCAGCATAGCCAGGGGTGGAGAGACCCAGTACTTC. Its translation is CASIARGGETQYF.